This section outlines one T cell receptor beta chain sequence together with its context. Its antigen is not identified. The data originate from a study of chemoradiotherapy in HPV16-positive cancers. The study's findings and limits: Functional assays defining HPV-specific T cells used only a couple of HPV16-positive patients.

Produced via immunoSEQ multiplex PCR; TCRdb's table is partial and in-frame only. The sample has 5,500 to 6,500 clones, over 75% seen once. The CDR3 loop spans 13 amino acids. Germline lookup yields CDR1 MGHRA and CDR2 YSYEKL. Deletions cut 1 base from V and 6 bases from J, with 9 bases between. The receptor was derived from a human donor with HPV-associated anogenital cancer. The rearrangement joins TRBV4-1 to TRBJ1-2; maybe TRBD1 (6 bases). The starting material was tumor tissue, obtained from a patient who underwent chemoradiotherapy. The CDR3 bases are TGCGCCAGCAGCCAAGGGCGGACAGATGGCTACACCTTC. This sequence encodes CASSQGRTDGYTF.